Shown below are 32 T cell receptor beta chains from a single sample sequenced in a study of beta chain features in type 1 diabetes. Antigen specificity for these receptors is unknown. Expressed TCRB transcripts were sequenced because the isolated RNA had all been reverse transcribed beforehand. Here immunoSEQ multiplex PCR was the method, and the copy in TCRdb shows in-frame clones only, minus some. The table lists 100,000 to 150,000 clones, around 15% of them singletons. Study findings and constraints: Shortening of TCRB CDR3s, moderate but significant, appeared in all four CD4+ subsets of Type 1 diabetes patients.

The sample comprised central memory CD4+ T cells from blood. The receptor set was obtained from a man aged 18-30 years with type 1 diabetes.

This chain joins TRBV5-1 and TRBJ1-1; D is unresolved. With 0 bases removed from V and 1 base from J, the gap between germline ends came to 4 bases. From germline, CDR1 is SGHRS and CDR2 YFSETQ. The CDR3 totals 13 residues. CDR3 loop: CASSLAKNTEAFF. The CDR3 bases are TGCGCCAGCAGCTTGGCAAAGAACACTGAAGCTTTCTTT.

The chain employs TRBV11-1 and TRBJ2-5; D remains unclear. The CDR3 has 14 amino acids. The V gene's germline CDR1 is SGHAT and CDR2 FQDESV (reference sequence). V was trimmed by 5 bases and J by 0 bases, leaving 10 bases between them. CDR3 protein: CASSLGPNQETQYF. CDR3 coding DNA: TGTGCCAGCAGCCTAGGCCCTAACCAAGAGACCCAGTACTTC. Together with reference TRBV11-1 and TRBJ2-5, the CDR3 gives the full variable domain: EAEVAQSPRYKITEKSQAVAFWCDPISGHATLYWYRQILGQGPELLVQFQDESVVDDSQLPKDRFSAERLKGVDSTLKIQPAELGDSAMYLCASSLGPNQETQYFGPGTRLLVL.

This clone was seen a handful of times. The V gene is TRBV18, the J gene TRBJ2-7, with unresolved D. CDR3 size: 14 residues. CDR1 is KGHSH and CDR2 is LQKENI in the germline V gene. With 6 bases removed from V and 2 bases from J, the gap between germline ends came to 14 bases. The CDR3 reads CASSLDGETYEQYF. The CDR3 DNA sequence: TGTGCCAGCTCGCTCGACGGCGAAACCTACGAGCAGTACTTC.

This clone has just a few counts. This chain links TRBV20-1 with TRBJ2-3; unclear D gene. The CDR3 is 11 amino acids. Germline V gene sequence: CDR1 DFQATT, CDR2 SNEGSKA (reference sequence). The V gene lost 3 bases and the J gene lost 6 bases, with 7 bases spanning the gap. DNA for the CDR3: TGCAGTGCTAGTGATCGTGATACGCAGTATTTT. It codes for CSASDRDTQYF.

This clone was picked up a small number of times. The rearrangement joins TRBV7-6 to TRBJ2-5; the D is unclear. Trimming pared 5 bases from V and 0 bases from J, leaving 7 bases between. Germline CDR1 and CDR2: SGHVS and FNYEAQ. The CDR3 extends over 13 amino acids. DNA for the CDR3: TGTGCCAGCAGCCTAAACCACCAAGAGACCCAGTACTTC. It yields the protein CASSLNHQETQYF.

Many counts were recorded for this clone. The chain carries TRBV5-1 and TRBJ1-2; D uncertain. Germline V gene lookup returns CDR1 SGHRS and CDR2 YFSETQ. The CDR3 covers 15 residues. V shed 0 bases and J shed 4 bases, with 13 bases lying between them. The CDR3 reads CASSLAPTLSYGYTF. The CDR3 region has the DNA TGCGCCAGCAGCTTGGCGCCGACACTCTCCTATGGCTACACCTTC.

V usage is TRBV9 and J usage is TRBJ1-6; no clear D gene. With 1 base removed from V and 9 bases from J, the gap between germline ends came to 5 bases. Germline CDR1 SGDLS, CDR2 YYNGEE. This CDR3 is built from 12 residues. This CDR3 is CASSVPGSPLHF. CDR3 in DNA: TGTGCCAGCAGCGTACCGGGTTCACCCCTCCACTTT.

About this clone: It may be a read error: a sequence one base away is much more abundant. The chain couples TRBV28 to TRBJ2-3; D gene unclear. Deletions cut 11 bases from V and 0 bases from J, with 12 bases between. Germline V CDR1 and CDR2: MDHEN, SYDVKM. The CDR3 is 13 amino acids. This chain's CDR3 is CAGELGSTDTQYF. The CDR3 DNA sequence: TGTGCCGGCGAGCTTGGGAGCACAGATACGCAGTATTTT.

The rearrangement joins TRBV12-2 to TRBJ2-1; TRBD2, as called in the table, went unchecked against the DNA. TRBV12-2 has pseudogene status. The CDR3 totals 16 residues. The CDR3 protein is CASRSSAGSSYNEQFF. In nucleotides, the CDR3 is TGTGCAAGTCGCTCCTCAGCGGGGAGCTCCTACAATGAGCAGTTCTTC.

The chain links TRBV5-1 to TRBJ2-3; no firm D call. V shed 0 bases and J shed 6 bases, with 11 bases lying between them. Germline values: CDR1 SGHRS, CDR2 YFSETQ. There are 14 residues in the CDR3. The CDR3 nucleotides are TGCGCCAGCAGCTTGGAACCCTCGGTGGATACGCAGTATTTT. Its translation is CASSLEPSVDTQYF.

This clone came up many times. The DNA for the CDR3 is TGTGCCAGCGGGATATCCAATATGAACACTGAAGCTTTCTTT. Translated, it gives CASGISNMNTEAFF. The chain is built from TRBV7-3 and TRBJ1-1; D not resolved. The CDR3 sequence is 14 residues long. The V gene lost 8 bases and the J gene lost 0 bases, with 13 bases spanning the gap. Looked up from germline, CDR1 is SGHTA and CDR2 is FQGTGA. The full variable domain, completed using reference TRBV7-3 and TRBJ1-1, is GAGVSQTPSNKVTEKGKYVELRCDPISGHTALYWYRQSLGQGPEFLIYFQGTGAADDSGLPNDRFFAVRPEGSVSTLKIQRTERGDSAVYLCASGISNMNTEAFFGQGTRLTVV.

The rearrangement links TRBV5-1 to TRBJ2-7; the D is unclear. The length of the CDR3 is 14 residues. Germline V lookup: CDR1 SGHRS, CDR2 YFSETQ. The ends were cut back, 0 bases at V and 3 bases at J, with 10 bases in the middle. CDR3 DNA: TGCGCCAGCAGCTTGGAACAGTTAAACTACGAGCAGTACTTC. This translates into CASSLEQLNYEQYF.

This clone was observed a handful of times. The likely explanation is a read error, given a far larger clone one base away. V usage is TRBV7-6 and J usage is TRBJ2-5; 7 nucleotides align to TRBD2. With V trimmed by 5 bases and J by 10 bases, 16 bases remained unmatched. In germline, CDR1 is SGHVS, CDR2 FNYEAQ. The CDR3 totals 15 residues. CDR3 sequence reads: CASSLSSGPGTGQYF. CDR3 bases: TGTGCCAGCAGCCTTTCTAGCGGCCCCGGAACGGGCCAGTACTTC.

This clone appeared a few times. The chain has TRBV7-3 and TRBJ1-1; D gene ambiguous. The V end was cut by 4 bases, the J end by 2 bases, with 8 bases between. The CDR3 sequence is 13 residues long. Looked up from germline, CDR1 is SGHTA and CDR2 is FQGTGA. CDR3 protein: CASSSDPNTEAFF. The CDR3 nucleotides read TGTGCCAGCAGCTCGGACCCAAACACTGAAGCTTTCTTT. Together with reference TRBV7-3 and TRBJ1-1, the CDR3 gives the full variable domain: GAGVSQTPSNKVTEKGKYVELRCDPISGHTALYWYRQSLGQGPEFLIYFQGTGAADDSGLPNDRFFAVRPEGSVSTLKIQRTERGDSAVYLCASSSDPNTEAFFGQGTRLTVV.

In its sample, this clone was seen a few times. The J gene is TRBJ2-1, the V gene TRBV7-2; 7 bases are shared with TRBD2. The CDR3 contains 17 residues. V lost 5 bases to trimming and J lost 9 bases; unmatched junction nucleotides: 19. CDR1 and CDR2 from the germline V gene are SGHTA and FQGNSA. In DNA form, the CDR3 reads TGTGCCAGCAGCCCACAACCCGGGACTATCTTTGTAAGTGAGCAGTTCTTC. This sequence encodes CASSPQPGTIFVSEQFF.

In nucleotides, the CDR3 is TGCGCCAGCAGCCAAGTTAGAGCGGGAGACCTCAATGAGCAGTTCTTC. Amino acid sequence: CASSQVRAGDLNEQFF. The V and J genes are TRBV4-1 and TRBJ2-1; the match to TRBD2 covers 8 bases. Trimming cost V 1 base and J 6 bases; bases outside gene matches: 8. CDR1 is MGHRA and CDR2 is YSYEKL in the germline V gene. The CDR3 loop spans 16 amino acids.

V is TRBV5-4 and J is TRBJ1-6; D is uncertain. The CDR3 is 15 residues long. Per the germline V gene, CDR1 is SGHNT and CDR2 is YYREEE (reference sequence). V lost 1 base and J lost 7, with 12 bases in between. The CDR3 spells CASSLNPVRNSPLHF. The CDR3 nucleotides are TGTGCCAGCAGCTTGAATCCAGTTAGGAATTCACCCCTCCACTTT.

This sequence joins TRBV11-3 and TRBJ2-1; D perhaps matches TRBD2 (7 bases). The length of the CDR3 is 15 residues. V gave up 5 bases and J gave up 4 bases, with 15 bases separating them. CDR1 is SGHNT and CDR2 is YENEEA in the germline V gene. CDR3 coding DNA: TGTGCCAGCAGCCGAAACGGGGGGCGGTACAATGAGCAGTTCTTC. Amino acid sequence: CASSRNGGRYNEQFF.

This clone was counted a few times. The gene calls are TRBV9 and TRBJ2-7; maybe TRBD2 (5 bases). Trimming cost V 4 bases and J 3 bases, with 14 bases left between them. From germline, CDR1 is SGDLS and CDR2 YYNGEE. This CDR3 region has 14 residues. The CDR3, as DNA: TGTGCCAGCAGCCCCGACGGGGATTTCTACGAGCAGTACTTC. Encoded protein: CASSPDGDFYEQYF.

Many counts were recorded for this clone. The identical CDR3 is also encoded by other nucleotide sequences in the sample. This chain joins TRBV5-1 and TRBJ2-3; D not certain. Germline V gene lookup returns CDR1 SGHRS and CDR2 YFSETQ. The CDR3 has 13 amino acids. V was shortened by 4 bases and J by 2 bases, with 8 bases between the two germline ends. The CDR3 DNA sequence: TGCGCCAGCAGCCTGGGATTCACAGATACGCAGTATTTT. Protein product: CASSLGFTDTQYF.

The chain recombines TRBV5-1 with TRBJ2-1, with TRBD1 matching over 8 bases. J was trimmed by 3 bases and V by 4 bases; bases with no gene match: 12. Germline CDR1 reads SGHRS; CDR2 reads YFSETQ. This CDR3 spans 17 amino acids. The DNA for the CDR3 is TGCGCCAGCAGCGCTGGACAGGGCGTGAGCTTCTACAATGAGCAGTTCTTC. Translated, it gives CASSAGQGVSFYNEQFF.

The gene calls are TRBV7-9 and TRBJ2-1; TRBD2 agrees at 10 bases. Germline loops: CDR1 SEHNR, CDR2 FQNEAQ (reference sequence). There are 14 residues in the CDR3. The J segment lost 8 bases and the V segment lost 1 base, leaving 2 bases of the junction unmatched. The CDR3 DNA sequence: TGTGCCAGCAGCTTAGGAGGACTAGCGGATGAGCAGTTCTTC. It specifies CASSLGGLADEQFF.

A single count supports this clone. The chain has TRBV4-3 and TRBJ2-2, with TRBD1 identical over 7 bases. The CDR3 is 16 amino acids. Germline trimming cut 0 bases from V and 3 bases from J; bases unmatched to any gene: 4. Germline CDR1 and CDR2: LGHNA and YSLEER. CDR3 bases: TGCGCCAGCAGCCAAGATGACAGGGCGGACACCGGGGAGCTGTTTTTT. This gives the protein CASSQDDRADTGELFF.

This clone has ten or more counts. The chain is built from TRBV18 and TRBJ2-3; D gene uncertain. Germline CDR1 and CDR2: KGHSH and LQKENI. The V and J ends lost 1 base and 4 bases respectively, with 3 bases between them. The CDR3 loop spans 12 amino acids. The CDR3 reads CASSPRADTQYF. DNA of the CDR3: TGTGCCAGCTCACCACGGGCAGATACGCAGTATTTT.

A few counts support this clone. This sequence joins TRBV2 and TRBJ2-1; 10 bases line up with TRBD2. Losses at the gene ends were 6 bases for V and 7 bases for J; bases not matched to a gene: 6. Germline values: CDR1 SNHLY, CDR2 FYNNEI. This CDR3 is 14 amino acids long. This CDR3 reads CASRGAGGTNEQFF. The DNA of the CDR3 is TGTGCCAGCAGAGGAGCGGGAGGGACTAATGAGCAGTTCTTC.

This clone occurred a few times. The rearrangement links TRBV28 to TRBJ2-7, with unresolved D. V lost 7 bases, J lost 5 bases, and 18 bases lay in between. The V gene's germline CDR1 is MDHEN and CDR2 SYDVKM. This CDR3 has 14 amino acids. CDR3 sequence: CASIPGQVVHEQYF. The CDR3 region has the DNA TGTGCCAGCATCCCCGGGCAGGTTGTCCACGAGCAGTACTTC.

This chain joins TRBV7-9 and TRBJ2-3; the match to TRBD2 covers 11 bases. The J segment lost 2 bases and the V segment lost 3 bases, leaving 4 bases of the junction unmatched. Germline CDR1 reads SEHNR; CDR2 reads FQNEAQ (reference sequence). The CDR3 totals 16 residues. Written as DNA, the CDR3 is TGTGCCAGCAGCTTTGGACTAGCGGGCCACACAGATACGCAGTATTTT. Translating it yields CASSFGLAGHTDTQYF.

The chain uses TRBV5-1 and TRBJ1-1; D possibly corresponds to TRBD1 (6 bases). Trimming removed 4 bases at V and 0 bases at J, with 13 bases between. The CDR3 sequence is 15 residues long. The germline V gene has CDR1 SGHRS and CDR2 YFSETQ. CDR3 coding DNA: TGCGCCAGCAGCCCGAGGGGACAAATGAACACTGAAGCTTTCTTT. It is translated as CASSPRGQMNTEAFF.

This clone was seen only a few times. The gene calls are TRBV2 and TRBJ2-3; D remains unclear. The CDR3 has 14 amino acids. V was trimmed by 7 bases and J by 2 bases, leaving 13 bases between them. Germline assignment: CDR1 SNHLY and CDR2 FYNNEI. Here the CDR3 reads CASKVTGHTDTQYF. The CDR3 DNA is TGTGCCAGCAAAGTAACGGGCCACACAGATACGCAGTATTTT.

A remark on this clone: A far larger clone is a single base away, which makes a read error likely. V usage is TRBV4-1 and J usage is TRBJ2-1; tentatively, D is TRBD1 (5 bases). Per the germline V gene, CDR1 is MGHRA and CDR2 is YSYEKL. The CDR3 consists of 16 residues. V dropped 2 bases and J dropped 2 bases, with 13 bases sitting between them. The CDR3 region is CASSQLDIFTYNEQFF. The CDR3 region has the DNA TGCGCCAGCAGCCAACTGGACATTTTCACCTACAATGAGCAGTTCTTC.

The V call is TRBV19, the J call TRBJ1-1; the D is unclear. Trimming left V 5 bases short and J 8 bases short, with 15 bases between. The germline gives CDR1 LNHDA, CDR2 SQIVND (reference sequence). The CDR3 covers 13 residues. The CDR3 spells CASSRRPREEAFF. The CDR3 DNA sequence: TGTGCCAGTAGTCGGAGACCCCGGGAAGAAGCTTTCTTT. The full variable domain, its missing parts supplied by reference TRBV19 and TRBJ1-1, is DGGITQSPKYLFRKEGQNVTLSCEQNLNHDAMYWYRQDPGQGLRLIYYSQIVNDFQKGDIAEGYSVSREKKESFPLTVTSAQKNPTAFYLCASSRRPREEAFFGQGTRLTVV.

The chain combines TRBV28 with TRBJ2-7, with 10 bases that match TRBD1. After removal of 6 bases from V and 3 bases from J, the junction contained 8 bases not matched to a gene. CDR1 is MDHEN and CDR2 is SYDVKM in the germline V gene. This CDR3 is 15 amino acids long. The CDR3 bases are TGTGCCAGCAGCCCAACCGGGACAGGGGACTACGAGCAGTACTTC. Its protein is CASSPTGTGDYEQYF. The full variable domain, with the rest looked up from reference TRBV28 and TRBJ2-7, is DVKVTQSSRYLVKRTGEKVFLECVQDMDHENMFWYRQDPGLGLRLIYFSYDVKMKEKGDIPEGYSVSREKKERFSLILESASTNQTSMYLCASSPTGTGDYEQYFGPGTRLTVT.